The source of this TCR beta chain is a study of regulatory T cells in long-lasting Graves disease. Study-level findings and limits: Limited sample numbers may have lowered accuracy. When disease was persistent, TRBV28, TRBJ1-2 and TRBJ2-5 were the favored segments.

Time point specified: newly diagnosed GD, antithyroid drugs for less than 3 months. The TCR library was prepared using RNA isolated from PBMCs. The CDR3 totals 15 residues. CDR1 and CDR2 from the germline V gene are SGHTA and FQGNSA. The ends were cut back, 2 bases at V and 10 bases at J, with 18 bases in the middle. Combining iRepertoire HTBI primers with Arm-PCR of CDR3 regions, the authors built TCR beta libraries. A single record per CDR3 protein comes from TCRdb applying MiXCR to the multiplex PCR reads. Here the sample spans fewer than 550,000 distinct CDR3 sequences, roughly 15% being singletons. This clonotype was recorded a few times. Its antigen is unknown. Possible read error: a much larger clone is one base away. Separately, the same data were catalogued under a study of T cells in Graves' hyperthyroidism and ophthalmopathy. According to that study: Using the HTBI primer set, a first-round RT-PCR was run on the TCR CDR3. Before onset, ophthalmopathy was predicted by the model a median around 6 months earlier.

The sample in question was peripheral blood mononuclear cells (PBMCs), obtained at new diagnosis, from a patient treated with antithyroid drugs. V and J are TRBV7-2 and TRBJ2-1, with a weak D call TRBD1 (5 bases). The TCR originated in a woman aged 18-35 years with Graves disease. For the CDR3, the DNA is TGTGCCAGCAGCTTAACTCGAGGTGGGGCCTACGAGCAGTTCTTC. As protein: CASSLTRGGAYEQFF.